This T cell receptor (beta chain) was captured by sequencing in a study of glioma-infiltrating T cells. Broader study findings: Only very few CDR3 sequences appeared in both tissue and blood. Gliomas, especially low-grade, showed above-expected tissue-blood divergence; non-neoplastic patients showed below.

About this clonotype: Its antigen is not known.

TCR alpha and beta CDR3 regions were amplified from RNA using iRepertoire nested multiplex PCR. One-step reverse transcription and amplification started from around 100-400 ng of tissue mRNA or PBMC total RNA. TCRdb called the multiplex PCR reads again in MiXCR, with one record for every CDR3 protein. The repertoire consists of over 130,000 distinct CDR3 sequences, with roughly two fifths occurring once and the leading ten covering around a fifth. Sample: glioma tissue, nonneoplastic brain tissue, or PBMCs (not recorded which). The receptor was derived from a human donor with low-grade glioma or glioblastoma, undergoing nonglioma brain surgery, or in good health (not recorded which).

The CDR3 spells CASTPAGSYGYTF. The CDR3 coding sequence is TGTGCCAGCACCCCTGCCGGCAGCTATGGCTACACCTTC. The chain links TRBV27 to TRBJ1-2; D unclear. CDR1 is MNHEY, CDR2 SMNVEV, per germline (reference sequence). The germline V and J ends were trimmed by 7 bases and 4 bases, with 13 bases remaining between them. The CDR3 totals 13 residues.